This is a list of T cell receptor beta chains from one sample in a study of shared clonotypes between healthy human individuals. Produced via immunoSEQ multiplex PCR; TCRdb's table is partial and in-frame only. The table shows more than 2,000,000 clones, with more than 80% occurring only once. What was sequenced was naive CD4+ T cells sorted from blood. These receptors were taken from a man between 18 and 35 years old in good health. Each CDR3 is given with its conserved first and last residue. Fields, in order: clone size, V gene, CDR3 protein. Some rows have no size entry. The others give once, few or many, or a class for an expanded clone.

abundance: -
v_gene: TRBV11-1
CDR3aa: CASSLGTGKSGAEQYF

abundance: once
v_gene: TRBV2
CDR3aa: CASSENPVGDEQYF

abundance: -
v_gene: TRBV2
CDR3aa: CASSEDGWSNTEAFF

abundance: -
v_gene: TRBV29-1
CDR3aa: CSVPRGSGGFGYEQFF

abundance: -
v_gene: TRBV11-2
CDR3aa: CASSLDSTGGPYEQYF

abundance: -
v_gene: TRBV10-3
CDR3aa: CAISESGGLSYEQYF

abundance: -
v_gene: TRBV7-2
CDR3aa: CASSFVEQGSSPLHF

abundance: -
v_gene: TRBV15
CDR3aa: CATSRDRGDPQYF

abundance: -
v_gene: TRBV30
CDR3aa: CAWSVGRLAGGPGYNEQFF

abundance: -
v_gene: TRBV9
CDR3aa: CASSVGEGQVYEQYF

abundance: -
v_gene: TRBV28
CDR3aa: CASLDRGNYGYTF

abundance: -
v_gene: TRBV2
CDR3aa: CASRTGRTNYGYTF

abundance: -
v_gene: TRBV9
CDR3aa: CASSVTSGNNEQFF

abundance: -
v_gene: TRBV5-5
CDR3aa: CASSLLAGAPTDTQYF

abundance: -
v_gene: TRBV7-2
CDR3aa: CASSLNPSGRRYQETQYF

abundance: -
v_gene: TRBV7-2
CDR3aa: CASRGRGTRLDEQFF

abundance: -
v_gene: TRBV9
CDR3aa: CASSERLASTKDNEQFF

abundance: -
v_gene: TRBV4-1
CDR3aa: CASSLRTSGSPDTQYF

abundance: -
v_gene: TRBV27
CDR3aa: CASSFTPGLSGNTIYF

abundance: -
v_gene: TRBV21-1
CDR3aa: CASSIHRVGTDTQYF

abundance: -
v_gene: TRBV5-1
CDR3aa: CASSASGLAGVSPQETQYF

abundance: -
v_gene: TRBV7-9
CDR3aa: CASSDQNSSGNTIYF

abundance: -
v_gene: TRBV6-4
CDR3aa: CASSVLAGAGNEQFF

abundance: -
v_gene: TRBV19
CDR3aa: CASSPDLNDYEQYF

abundance: -
v_gene: TRBV28
CDR3aa: CASEGSSYEQYF

abundance: -
v_gene: TRBV7-8
CDR3aa: CASSFGTGGTNYEQYF

abundance: -
v_gene: TRBV30
CDR3aa: CAWSDDRKSGNTIYF

abundance: -
v_gene: TRBV5-1
CDR3aa: CASRTGTPSSYEQYF

abundance: -
v_gene: TRBV6-1
CDR3aa: CASSDRQGRVDEQFF

abundance: -
v_gene: TRBV6-1
CDR3aa: CASSVGTGGLDTQYF

abundance: -
v_gene: TRBV2
CDR3aa: CASGKSRGTEAFF

abundance: -
v_gene: TRBV28
CDR3aa: CASSSPTVSGNTIYF

abundance: -
v_gene: TRBV10-3
CDR3aa: CAISESGAGNTGELFF

abundance: -
v_gene: TRBV7-8
CDR3aa: CASRTTGGSLYEQYF

abundance: -
v_gene: TRBV5-1
CDR3aa: CASSLSGQGGNEQFF

abundance: once
v_gene: TRBV2
CDR3aa: CASSASRSGGARGTDTQYF

abundance: -
v_gene: TRBV14
CDR3aa: CASSQDGTTDTQYF

abundance: -
v_gene: TRBV2
CDR3aa: CASSVEDRGTYNSPLHF

abundance: -
v_gene: TRBV4-1
CDR3aa: CASSQIAGSSPLHF

abundance: -
v_gene: TRBV28
CDR3aa: CASNQGGYGYTF

abundance: -
v_gene: TRBV30
CDR3aa: CAWSVSRARGLNQPQHF

abundance: -
v_gene: TRBV6-6
CDR3aa: CASSANRNHQPQHF

abundance: -
v_gene: TRBV6-5
CDR3aa: CASRLVDAGDYGYTF

abundance: -
v_gene: TRBV6-1
CDR3aa: CASSAGVKVGQPQHF

abundance: -
v_gene: TRBV7-9
CDR3aa: CASSLGQGNSNQPQHF

abundance: few
v_gene: TRBV2
CDR3aa: CASSEQGAPYEQYF

abundance: -
v_gene: TRBV10-3
CDR3aa: CAISGTPGEDTGELFF

abundance: -
v_gene: TRBV4-1
CDR3aa: CASSRTGENQPQHF

abundance: -
v_gene: TRBV2
CDR3aa: CASSEIPPGQGGEQYF

abundance: once
v_gene: TRBV5-1
CDR3aa: CASSLRPGTSGKESYEQYF

abundance: -
v_gene: TRBV19
CDR3aa: CASSATGIDQPQHF

abundance: -
v_gene: TRBV6-1
CDR3aa: CASRLDPAGGELFF

abundance: few
v_gene: TRBV9
CDR3aa: CASSAAGFGYTF